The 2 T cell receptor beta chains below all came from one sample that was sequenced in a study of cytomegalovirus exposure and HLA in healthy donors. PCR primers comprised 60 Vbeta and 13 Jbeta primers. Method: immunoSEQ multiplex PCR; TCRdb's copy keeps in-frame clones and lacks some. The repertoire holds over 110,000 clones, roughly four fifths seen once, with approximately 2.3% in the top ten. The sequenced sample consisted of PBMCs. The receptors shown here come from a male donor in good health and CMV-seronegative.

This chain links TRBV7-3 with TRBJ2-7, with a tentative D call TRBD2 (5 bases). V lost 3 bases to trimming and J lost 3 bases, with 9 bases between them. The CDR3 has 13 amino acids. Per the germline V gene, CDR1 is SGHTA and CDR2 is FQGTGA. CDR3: CASSFTRDYEQYF. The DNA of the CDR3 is TGTGCCAGCAGCTTTACTCGGGACTACGAGCAGTACTTC.

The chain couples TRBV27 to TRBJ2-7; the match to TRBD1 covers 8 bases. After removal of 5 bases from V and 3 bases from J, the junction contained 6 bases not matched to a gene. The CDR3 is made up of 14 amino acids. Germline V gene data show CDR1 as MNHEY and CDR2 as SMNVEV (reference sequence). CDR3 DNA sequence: TGTGCCAGCAGTCTAGGGACAGGACACTACGAGCAGTACTTC. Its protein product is CASSLGTGHYEQYF.